Listed below are T cell receptor beta chains from one sample, sequenced in a study of blood T cells in healthy people across ages. MiXCR, applied by TCRdb to the 5' RACE reads, yields one record per CDR3 protein. This table holds hundreds of thousands of distinct CDR3 sequences, under 40% found once. Input material: blood. These TCRs come from a man younger than 35 in good health. Both conserved end residues are trimmed from each CDR3. Fields, in order: V gene, J gene, CDR3 length, D gene, CDR3 protein. D genes are given only for firm matches.

V gene: TRBV12-3/TRBV12-4
J gene: -
CDR3 length: 15
D gene: -
CDR3 protein: ASSLGLGRASYNEQY

V gene: TRBV27
J gene: TRBJ2-6
CDR3 length: 19
D gene: TRBD2
CDR3 protein: ASRGVLAGYLDNSGANVLT

V gene: TRBV27
J gene: TRBJ2-1
CDR3 length: 15
D gene: -
CDR3 protein: ASRTDCQISSYNEQF

V gene: TRBV29-1
J gene: TRBJ2-7
CDR3 length: 13
D gene: TRBD1
CDR3 protein: SVSTPTGTTYEQY

V gene: TRBV5-5
J gene: TRBJ1-1
CDR3 length: 11
D gene: -
CDR3 protein: ASSGPSKTEAF

V gene: TRBV29-1
J gene: TRBJ2-2
CDR3 length: 10
D gene: -
CDR3 protein: SVASGTGELF

V gene: TRBV15
J gene: TRBJ2-3
CDR3 length: 15
D gene: -
CDR3 protein: ATSRDQGGRSTDTQY

V gene: TRBV4-3
J gene: TRBJ2-2
CDR3 length: 13
D gene: TRBD1
CDR3 protein: ASSQGTGVPGELF

V gene: TRBV20-1
J gene: TRBJ2-5
CDR3 length: 14
D gene: TRBD2
CDR3 protein: SVRDELADIQETQY

V gene: TRBV7-8
J gene: TRBJ1-5
CDR3 length: 14
D gene: TRBD1
CDR3 protein: ASSFWGQYSNQPQH

V gene: TRBV29-1
J gene: TRBJ1-1
CDR3 length: 12
D gene: -
CDR3 protein: SVGAGWGNTEAF

V gene: TRBV29-1
J gene: TRBJ2-3
CDR3 length: 12
D gene: -
CDR3 protein: SGRTTAIPDTQY

V gene: TRBV18
J gene: TRBJ2-7
CDR3 length: 12
D gene: TRBD1
CDR3 protein: ASSPTGVGNEQY

V gene: TRBV30
J gene: TRBJ1-4
CDR3 length: 13
D gene: -
CDR3 protein: AWSVRGGLSNELF

V gene: TRBV20-1
J gene: TRBJ2-5
CDR3 length: 11
D gene: -
CDR3 protein: SARAGGQETQY

V gene: TRBV5-6
J gene: TRBJ2-3
CDR3 length: 13
D gene: -
CDR3 protein: ASSLGPGSTDTQY

V gene: TRBV7-2
J gene: TRBJ1-2
CDR3 length: 14
D gene: TRBD1
CDR3 protein: ASSAESGGADYGYT

V gene: TRBV7-6
J gene: -
CDR3 length: 13
D gene: TRBD1
CDR3 protein: ASSSPGQGWYEQY

V gene: TRBV7-2
J gene: TRBJ1-2
CDR3 length: 15
D gene: -
CDR3 protein: ASTLSPRADANYGYT

V gene: TRBV7-9
J gene: TRBJ1-1
CDR3 length: 18
D gene: TRBD1
CDR3 protein: ASSSHIKRTGRGSGTEAF

V gene: TRBV6-2/TRBV6-3
J gene: TRBJ1-4
CDR3 length: 13
D gene: -
CDR3 protein: ASSLKPGRNEKLF

V gene: TRBV4-3
J gene: TRBJ1-2
CDR3 length: 15
D gene: -
CDR3 protein: ASSQEHGAAWDYGYT

V gene: TRBV10-3
J gene: TRBJ2-1
CDR3 length: 14
D gene: -
CDR3 protein: AISNTGGLLLNEQF

V gene: TRBV6-2/TRBV6-3
J gene: TRBJ2-7
CDR3 length: 13
D gene: TRBD1
CDR3 protein: ASSISLTGTYEQY

V gene: TRBV5-1
J gene: TRBJ2-1
CDR3 length: 13
D gene: -
CDR3 protein: ASSPSSGGHNEQF

V gene: TRBV29-1
J gene: TRBJ2-2
CDR3 length: 10
D gene: -
CDR3 protein: SVRSWGGELF

V gene: TRBV20-1
J gene: TRBJ2-3
CDR3 length: 13
D gene: -
CDR3 protein: SAGVARGFTDTQY

V gene: TRBV20-1
J gene: TRBJ2-3
CDR3 length: 10
D gene: -
CDR3 protein: SASIERDTQY

V gene: TRBV12-3/TRBV12-4
J gene: TRBJ1-6
CDR3 length: 12
D gene: TRBD1
CDR3 protein: ASSFAGQNSPLH

V gene: TRBV5-1
J gene: TRBJ2-1
CDR3 length: 12
D gene: -
CDR3 protein: ASSRQGDLNEQF

V gene: TRBV20-1
J gene: TRBJ2-1
CDR3 length: 15
D gene: TRBD1
CDR3 protein: SASVQTGTGEFNEQF

V gene: TRBV7-2
J gene: TRBJ2-3
CDR3 length: 11
D gene: -
CDR3 protein: ASSLITSDTQY

V gene: TRBV4-2
J gene: TRBJ1-5
CDR3 length: 12
D gene: -
CDR3 protein: ASSQDTRNQPQH

V gene: TRBV18
J gene: TRBJ2-1
CDR3 length: 10
D gene: -
CDR3 protein: ASSPGSETQF

V gene: TRBV12-3/TRBV12-4
J gene: -
CDR3 length: 11
D gene: -
CDR3 protein: ARTTGSFYEQY

V gene: TRBV12-3/TRBV12-4
J gene: TRBJ1-2
CDR3 length: 11
D gene: -
CDR3 protein: ASSLWLSYGYT

V gene: TRBV14
J gene: TRBJ2-5
CDR3 length: 14
D gene: -
CDR3 protein: ASSQDGGLLSDEQY

V gene: TRBV12-3/TRBV12-4
J gene: TRBJ1-5
CDR3 length: 13
D gene: -
CDR3 protein: ASSLGQVGNQPQH

V gene: TRBV25-1
J gene: TRBJ1-2
CDR3 length: 15
D gene: -
CDR3 protein: ASSEWGTRSQNYGYT

V gene: TRBV20-1
J gene: TRBJ2-5
CDR3 length: 12
D gene: -
CDR3 protein: SASRELEQETQY

V gene: TRBV5-1
J gene: TRBJ2-1
CDR3 length: 13
D gene: TRBD2
CDR3 protein: ASSSTSADYNEQF

V gene: TRBV5-1
J gene: TRBJ1-2
CDR3 length: 10
D gene: TRBD1
CDR3 protein: ASSSGQGGYT

V gene: TRBV27
J gene: TRBJ2-1
CDR3 length: 11
D gene: -
CDR3 protein: ASAPGTYNEQF

V gene: TRBV6-6
J gene: TRBJ1-1
CDR3 length: 8
D gene: -
CDR3 protein: AAIGAKAF

V gene: TRBV12-3/TRBV12-4
J gene: TRBJ1-6
CDR3 length: 12
D gene: -
CDR3 protein: ASSLGINNSPLH

V gene: TRBV12-3/TRBV12-4
J gene: TRBJ2-7
CDR3 length: 10
D gene: -
CDR3 protein: ASSLLGREQY

V gene: TRBV20-1
J gene: TRBJ1-5
CDR3 length: 14
D gene: TRBD1
CDR3 protein: SAGRQGPASNQPQH

V gene: TRBV6-2/TRBV6-3
J gene: TRBJ1-1
CDR3 length: 12
D gene: -
CDR3 protein: ASSKEGGNTEAF

V gene: TRBV7-2
J gene: -
CDR3 length: 14
D gene: -
CDR3 protein: ASSPIGGVNSGEQY